This TCR beta chain is from a study of shared clonotypes between healthy human individuals. Naive CD8 cells lacked CD45RO and underwent positive selection for CCR7, leaving out terminally differentiated effector memory CD45RA+ cells. Those who donated were healthy HIV-negative adults, with no recent acute infections or vaccinations reported. The data were produced by immunoSEQ multiplex PCR, yet TCRdb's version contains in-frame clones alone and is incomplete. The sample includes approximately 740,000 clones, nearly 95% of them seen just once. V dropped 4 bases and J dropped 0 bases, with 11 bases sitting between them. CDR1 is MNHEY and CDR2 is SVGAGI in the germline V gene. The CDR3 is 15 residues long.

The J gene is TRBJ2-3, the V gene TRBV6-5; TRBD1 is a possible D gene (5 bases). Material: naive CD8+ T cells sorted from blood. The sequence was obtained from a man under 40 in good health. This CDR3 reads CASSLYKGSTDTQYF. The CDR3 DNA reads as TGTGCCAGCAGTTTATATAAGGGGAGCACAGATACGCAGTATTTT.